The clone carrying this T cell receptor (beta chain) appeared a few times. Stated time point: pre-sensitization, week 0. Treatment given: therapeutic diphenylcyclopropenone sensitization with weekly scalp DPC. Prior to each patch test being applied, blood was drawn. The data are from a study of human T cells and chemical hapten exposure. On the study more broadly: 2% DPC applied to a 2 cm by 2 cm arm area sensitized donors.

Using its own MiXCR run on the RACE reads, TCRdb lists one record per CDR3 protein. The table has about 85,000 distinct CDR3 sequences, 7.5% to 9.5% seen once. Sequencing used whole blood, obtained in connection with sensitization to the hapten diphenylcyclopropenone (DPC). The source is a man aged 35-49 years with alopecia areata. Some clones in this sample may be carry-over from other donors' samples.

The CDR3 nucleotides are TGTGCCAGCAGTAGCGCACGTGATACGCAGTATTTT. Translating gives CASSSARDTQYF. The chain employs TRBV7-6 and TRBJ2-3, with D possibly TRBD2 on 5 matching bases. Germline CDR1 and CDR2: SGHVS and FNYEAQ. Trimming took off 6 bases at V and 6 bases at J, with 10 bases between the two ends. The CDR3 contains 12 residues.